This is a list of T cell receptor beta chains from one sample in a study of blood T cell repertoires in COVID-19. Only in-frame clones appear in the TCRdb table, and some are missing; sequencing was by immunoSEQ multiplex PCR. Of approximately 71,000 clones in the sample, roughly nine tenths were seen once. Material: peripheral blood. The receptors shown here come from a woman under 30 with acute or convalescent COVID-19. Each CDR3 is given with its conserved first and last residue. The order of the fields is J gene, clone size, V gene, D gene, CDR3 DNA, CDR3 protein. A D gene is named only where the DNA matches it firmly. The size of a clone is reported for some rows only, either as once, few or many, or as a class for expanded clones.

>TRBJ1-1|NA|TRBV3-1/TRBV3-2|NA
TGTGCCAGCAGCCCCAGGGTCCCTGAAGCTTTCTTT
CASSPRVPEAFF
>TRBJ2-7|NA|TRBV7-9|TRBD2
TGTGCCAGCAGCATAGGACTAGCGGGGGGGCTTTACTCTACGCGCGAGCAGTACTTC
CASSIGLAGGLYSTREQYF
>TRBJ1-1|NA|TRBV28|NA
TGTGCCAGCAGCGAGGACAGTAAAGCTTTCTTT
CASSEDSKAFF
>TRBJ2-1|NA|TRBV5-1|TRBD1
TGCGCCAGCAGCCGCTCGGGACAGGGGGTGGTCAATGAGCAGTTCTTC
CASSRSGQGVVNEQFF
>TRBJ2-7|once|TRBV3-1/TRBV3-2|TRBD2
TGTGCCAGCAGCCAAGAAGGTGGCGGGAGGACTTACGAGCAGTACTTC
CASSQEGGGRTYEQYF
>TRBJ2-1|NA|TRBV21-1|NA
TGTGCCAGCAGCAAGGGCGCGGGCAATGAGCAGTTCTTC
CASSKGAGNEQFF
>TRBJ1-1|NA|TRBV7-9|TRBD1
TGTGCCAGCAGCTTGGAACAGGGGGTCGCTGAAGCTTTCTTT
CASSLEQGVAEAFF
>TRBJ1-5|once|TRBV28|NA
TGTGCCAGCAGTTTATCTTGGGGGGAGGGGATAACTAATGGCAATCAGCCCCAGCATTTT
CASSLSWGEGITNGNQPQHF
>TRBJ2-2|NA|TRBV21-1|NA
TGTGCCAGCAGCAACCGGGACAGGGACACCGGGGAGCTGTTTTTT
CASSNRDRDTGELFF
>TRBJ2-1|NA|TRBV7-6|TRBD2
TGTGCCAGCAGCAATACGGGGGGATTAGCGGGAACAATAAATGAGCAGTTCTTC
CASSNTGGLAGTINEQFF
>TRBJ2-7|few|TRBV10-1|TRBD2
TGCGCCAGCATGGGTTCTCGTCAGGCCGGTAGCGGGTCCCCTTCCTACGAGCAGTACTTC
CASMGSRQAGSGSPSYEQYF
>TRBJ1-1|NA|TRBV29-1|TRBD1
TGCAGCGTTGAAGATACAGGGGGCTCGGACACTGAAGCTTTCTTT
CSVEDTGGSDTEAFF
>TRBJ1-6|NA|TRBV30|NA
TGTGCCTGGAATGTAGGGGGGGCCTATAATTCACCCCTCCACTTT
CAWNVGGAYNSPLHF
>TRBJ1-1|NA|TRBV6-5|TRBD1
TGTGCCAGCAGGGGGGACAGGGGCCTACATGAAGCTTTCTTT
CASRGDRGLHEAFF
>TRBJ2-5|NA|TRBV24-1|TRBD1
TGTGCCACCAGTGTTGGGACAGGGCTACAAGAGACCCAGTACTTC
CATSVGTGLQETQYF
>TRBJ2-3|NA|TRBV24-1|NA
TGTGCCACCAGTGTTATCGGGCTACCCGCGGGAGATACGCAGTATTTT
CATSVIGLPAGDTQYF
>TRBJ1-2|once|TRBV4-3|NA
TGCGCCAGCAGCCAAGGTGGAGGTTTTAATGGCTACACCTTC
CASSQGGGFNGYTF
>TRBJ2-5|NA|TRBV5-6|TRBD2
TGTGCCAGCAGCGCCCTAGCGGGGGGGGGCGAGACCCAGTACTTC
CASSALAGGGETQYF
>TRBJ1-1|NA|TRBV6-5|TRBD1
TGTGCCAGCAGTAGCCGGGACAGGGGTGGTGAAGCTTTCTTT
CASSSRDRGGEAFF
>TRBJ1-1|once|TRBV5-6|NA
TGTGCCAGCAGCTTAGCGGCCAGAGACACTGAAGCTTTCTTT
CASSLAARDTEAFF
>TRBJ2-1|NA|TRBV6-5|NA
TGTGCCAGCAGTTACCAGGCTGGCTACAATGAGCAGTTCTTC
CASSYQAGYNEQFF
>TRBJ1-2|once|TRBV7-9|TRBD1
TGTGCCAGCAGCCAGGGACAGTTTTCTAACTATGGCTACACCTTC
CASSQGQFSNYGYTF
>TRBJ2-7|NA|TRBV9|TRBD1
TGTGCCAGCAGCGTAGATGGGACAGGGAGATACGAGCAGTACTTC
CASSVDGTGRYEQYF
>TRBJ2-2|NA|TRBV12-3/TRBV12-4|NA
TGTGCCAGCAGTTTATTGCGGTCCGGGGAGCTGTTTTTT
CASSLLRSGELFF
>TRBJ2-1|NA|TRBV21-1|NA
TGTGCCAGCCAGCTAAGGGAGGGCCTGTCCTACAATGAGCAGTTCTTC
CASQLREGLSYNEQFF
>TRBJ2-3|NA|TRBV9|TRBD2
TGTGCCAGCAGCCCCCGGGGGGGTAGAAACACAGATACGCAGTATTTT
CASSPRGGRNTDTQYF
>TRBJ2-7|NA|TRBV30|TRBD2
TGTGCCTGGAGTGGGACTAGCGGGGGATCCTCCTACGAGCAGTACTTC
CAWSGTSGGSSYEQYF
>TRBJ2-7|NA|TRBV7-2|NA
TGTGCCAGCAGCCCGGGGGGCGGGGCGATATACGAGCAGTACTTC
CASSPGGGAIYEQYF
>TRBJ1-3|NA|TRBV3-1/TRBV3-2|NA
TGTGCCAGCACCCCGACAGCGTTCTCTGGAAACACCATATATTTT
CASTPTAFSGNTIYF
>TRBJ1-5|NA|TRBV6-5|TRBD1
TGTGCCAGCAGTCAACAGGGGAATCAGCCCCAGCATTTT
CASSQQGNQPQHF
>TRBJ1-1|once|TRBV27|TRBD1
TGTGCCAGCAGTCGAACTGACAGGGGGCCGGGCACTGAAGCTTTCTTT
CASSRTDRGPGTEAFF
>TRBJ2-1|NA|TRBV7-2|TRBD2
TGTGCCAGCAGGAAGAGGACTAGCGGGAGTTATCTGGTAAATGAGCAGTTCTTC
CASRKRTSGSYLVNEQFF